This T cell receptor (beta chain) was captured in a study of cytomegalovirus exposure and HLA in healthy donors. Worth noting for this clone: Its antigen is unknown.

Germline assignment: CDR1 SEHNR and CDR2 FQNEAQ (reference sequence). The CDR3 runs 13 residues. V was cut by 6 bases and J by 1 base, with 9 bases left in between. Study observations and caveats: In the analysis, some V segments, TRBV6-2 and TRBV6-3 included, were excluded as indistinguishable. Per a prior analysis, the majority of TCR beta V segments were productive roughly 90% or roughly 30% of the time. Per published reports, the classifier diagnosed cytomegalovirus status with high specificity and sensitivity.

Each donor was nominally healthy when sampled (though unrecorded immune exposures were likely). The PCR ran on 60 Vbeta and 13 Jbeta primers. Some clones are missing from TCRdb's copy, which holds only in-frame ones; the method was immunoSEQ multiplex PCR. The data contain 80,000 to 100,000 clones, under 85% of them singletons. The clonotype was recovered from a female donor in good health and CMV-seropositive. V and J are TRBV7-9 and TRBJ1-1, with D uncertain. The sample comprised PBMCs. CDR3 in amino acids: CASRSPRNTEAFF. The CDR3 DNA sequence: TGTGCCAGCAGATCCCCGAGGAACACTGAAGCTTTCTTT.